This T cell receptor (beta chain) was captured by sequencing in a study of cytomegalovirus exposure and HLA in healthy donors. Overall study context: Per a later analysis, the approximately 690 first-cohort and 100 to 150 validation repertoires shared one platform.

The donors were part of the validation cohort, which consisted of under 150 subjects and was separate from the first cohort of several hundred subjects. To note about this clone: As yet, its antigen is unknown.

Study-wide findings and caveats: In the 120 validation repertoires, about 95% of cluster scores exceeded 0, per a later analysis. The authors confirmed in vitro that three CMV-associated chains were specific for CMV antigens.

V shed 5 bases and J shed 6 bases, with 7 bases lying between them. The V gene's germline CDR1 is LNHDA and CDR2 SQIVND (reference sequence). This CDR3 has 12 residues. Produced via immunoSEQ multiplex PCR; TCRdb's table is partial and in-frame only. The sample comprises under 150,000 clones, 80% to 95% of which are singletons, and about 0.64% rests with the top ten. The receptor comes from a man aged 18 to 30 in good health and CMV-seronegative. Sequenced material: PBMCs. The chain uses TRBV19 and TRBJ2-2; D gene ambiguous. The CDR3 spells CASSYRAGELFF. The DNA for the CDR3 is TGTGCCAGTAGTTATCGGGCCGGGGAGCTGTTTTTT.